Below, one TCR beta chain is given with its context. Antigen specificity is unknown. The junction differs from germline at one of its ends, possibly a read error. Repertoires were generated with immunoSEQ multiplex PCR, while TCRdb's copy carries only in-frame clones and drops some. The sample records more than 95,000 clones, 95% to 97% being singletons. The record originates from a study of cytomegalovirus exposure and HLA in healthy donors. Study-level information: The approximately 670 first-cohort repertoires and the 120 or so validation repertoires shared the same platform, a later analysis reported. General study results and limits: Some public TCRs appeared in many individuals, while most sequences were rare. Confirmation in vitro established that a few CMV-associated chains were specific for CMV antigens. Researchers catalogued about 150 TCR beta chains as cytomegalovirus-associated.

The CDR3 totals 17 residues. The germline V gene has CDR1 SGHRS and CDR2 YFSETQ. Sequencing was done on a sample of PBMCs. The rearrangement uses TRBV5-1 and TRBJ2-6, with 7 bases that match TRBD2. This clonotype was sampled from a young man in good health and CMV-seronegative. CDR3 in DNA: TGCGCCAGCAGCTTACGGGGGGATGTCTCTGGGGCCAACGTCCTGATTTTC. Encoded protein: CASSLRGDVSGANVLIF.